These 22 T cell receptor beta chains originate from one sample sequenced in a study of blood T cell repertoires in COVID-19. Data came from immunoSEQ multiplex PCR; TCRdb stores just in-frame clones and leaves some out. The sample lists 250,000 or so clones; less than 95% were seen once. The source material was PBMCs or T cells enriched from blood (not recorded which). The receptors come from a man aged 35-49 years who had been exposed to COVID-19.

The rearrangement joins TRBV5-4 to TRBJ2-1; 8 nucleotides align to TRBD1. CDR3 length equals 15 residues. J was trimmed by 9 bases and V by 3 bases; bases with no gene match: 11. Germline-derived CDR1 and CDR2 are SGHNT and YYREEE (reference sequence). The CDR3: CASSSPADRGGEQFF. The CDR3 DNA reads as TGTGCCAGCAGCTCCCCCGCCGACAGGGGCGGTGAGCAGTTCTTC.

The V and J genes are TRBV30 and TRBJ2-1, with a possible D match to TRBD2 (6 bases). The germline V gene encodes CDR1 GTSNPN and CDR2 SVGIG (reference sequence). V was shortened by 1 base and J by 2 bases, with 15 bases between the two germline ends. CDR3 length: 16 amino acids. CDR3 sequence: CAWSDEVAVTYNEQFF. DNA of the CDR3: TGTGCCTGGAGTGATGAGGTAGCGGTAACCTACAATGAGCAGTTCTTC.

This sequence joins TRBV5-1 and TRBJ2-7, with 8 nucleotides matching TRBD2. The V segment lost 1 base and the J segment 3 bases; nucleotides outside the gene matches: 6. Germline loops: CDR1 SGHRS, CDR2 YFSETQ. This CDR3 is built from 15 residues. For the CDR3, the DNA is TGCGCCAGCAGCTTGCCTACTAGCGGAAACTACGAGCAGTACTTC. Its translation is CASSLPTSGNYEQYF.

V gene TRBV19 combines with J gene TRBJ1-2, with D perhaps matching TRBD1 (6 bases). This CDR3 has 13 amino acids. Germline CDR1 and CDR2: LNHDA and SQIVND (reference sequence). With 3 bases removed from V and 4 bases from J, the gap between germline ends came to 9 bases. The DNA of the CDR3 is TGTGCCAGTAGTATGGGACAACCCTATGGCTACACCTTC. Protein: CASSMGQPYGYTF.

V usage is TRBV5-1 and J usage is TRBJ2-1, with 7 bases lining up with TRBD1. Germline V gene lookup returns CDR1 SGHRS and CDR2 YFSETQ. CDR3 size: 16 residues. The J segment lost 0 bases and the V segment lost 5 bases, leaving 8 bases of the junction unmatched. The CDR3 DNA follows: TGCGCCAGCAGTCGGTCGGGGACAGTCTCCTACAATGAGCAGTTCTTC. This sequence encodes CASSRSGTVSYNEQFF.

The rearrangement uses TRBV7-8 and TRBJ2-1; TRBD2 might be the D (6 bases). CDR1 is SGHVS, CDR2 FQNEAQ, per germline. V lost 1 base to trimming and J lost 3 bases, with 13 bases between them. This CDR3 region has 16 residues. Written as DNA, the CDR3 is TGTGCCAGCAGCTTAGTGGAGGGAGCCTTCTACAATGAGCAGTTCTTC. Amino acid sequence: CASSLVEGAFYNEQFF. Based on the CDR3 plus reference TRBV7-8 and TRBJ2-1, the full variable domain is GAGVSQSPRYKVAKRGQDVALRCDPISGHVSLFWYQQALGQGPEFLTYFQNEAQLDKSGLPSDRFFAERPEGSVSTLKIQRTQQEDSAVYLCASSLVEGAFYNEQFFGPGTRLTVL.

The rearrangement links TRBV19 to TRBJ2-4; the match to TRBD1 covers 9 bases. Germline V gene data show CDR1 as LNHDA and CDR2 as SQIVND (reference sequence). The CDR3 totals 14 residues. V lost 5 bases to trimming and J lost 7 bases; unmatched junction nucleotides: 6. The CDR3 here is CASSAGTGFNIQYF. The DNA of the CDR3 is TGTGCCAGTAGTGCCGGGACAGGGTTCAACATTCAGTACTTC.

This chain joins TRBV7-9 and TRBJ1-6, with D uncertain. This CDR3 spans 16 amino acids. The ends were cut back, 2 bases at V and 0 bases at J, with 8 bases in the middle. Per germline, CDR1 SEHNR and CDR2 FQNEAQ (reference sequence). CDR3 nucleotide sequence: TGTGCCAGCAGCTTAACTGGGAGCTCCTATAATTCACCCCTCCACTTT. It yields the protein CASSLTGSSYNSPLHF.

J is TRBJ1-1 and V is TRBV19, with 11 bases fitting TRBD1. V lost 7 bases, J lost 8 bases, and 9 bases stayed unmatched. The CDR3 is made up of 14 amino acids. Per germline, CDR1 LNHDA and CDR2 SQIVND (reference sequence). The CDR3 reads CASTSGQGAWEAFF. The CDR3 nucleotides read TGTGCCAGTACCTCAGGACAGGGGGCGTGGGAAGCTTTCTTT.

The chain combines TRBV6-5 with TRBJ2-2; no clear D gene. Germline V gene data show CDR1 as MNHEY and CDR2 as SVGAGI. V was shortened by 0 bases and J by 5 bases, with 7 bases between the two germline ends. The CDR3 is 14 residues long. The CDR3 protein is CASSYSTMTGELFF. CDR3 coding DNA: TGTGCCAGCAGTTACTCGACAATGACCGGGGAGCTGTTTTTT.

CDR3: CASSSGTRATNEKLFF. CDR3 bases: TGTGCCAGCAGCTCTGGAACTCGGGCAACTAATGAAAAACTGTTTTTT. This sequence joins TRBV5-4 and TRBJ1-4, with unresolved D. CDR1 is SGHNT and CDR2 is YYREEE in the germline V gene (reference sequence). V was clipped by 3 bases and J by 0 bases, with 12 bases between them. The CDR3 runs to 16 residues.

The chain employs TRBV11-2 and TRBJ2-5; 8 bases map to TRBD1. Germline CDR1 and CDR2: SGHAT and FQNNGV. This CDR3 contains 15 residues. With 1 base clipped from V and 2 bases from J, the junction kept 3 bases outside the gene matches. The CDR3: CASSLGTGRQETQYF. The CDR3 DNA is TGTGCCAGCAGCTTAGGGACAGGGCGACAAGAGACCCAGTACTTC.

This chain joins TRBV19 and TRBJ2-4; maybe TRBD2 (6 bases). Germline CDR1 is LNHDA and CDR2 is SQIVND (reference sequence). V gave up 5 bases and J gave up 9 bases, with 14 bases separating them. This CDR3 has 13 amino acids. CDR3 sequence (DNA): TGTGCCAGTAGTGGGGGGATGGCAAGCATTCAGTACTTC. The encoded protein is CASSGGMASIQYF.

This sequence joins TRBV3-1 (or the pseudogene TRBV3-2) and TRBJ2-7; no clear D. Trimming pared 3 bases from V and 5 bases from J, leaving 20 bases between. Germline values: CDR1 LGHDT, CDR2 YNNKEL (reference sequence). The CDR3 has 16 amino acids. The CDR3: CASSHHEREVNDEQYF. The CDR3, as DNA: TGTGCCAGCAGCCACCACGAAAGAGAGGTCAACGACGAGCAGTACTTC.

This clone occurred a few times. The chain is built from TRBV12-3 or TRBV12-4 and TRBJ1-1, with D possibly matching TRBD1 (6 bases). The CDR3 has 12 amino acids. The ends were cut back, 7 bases at V and 6 bases at J, with 12 bases in the middle. CDR3 region: CASIAGVPEAFF. CDR3 nucleotide sequence: TGTGCCAGCATCGCAGGGGTACCTGAAGCTTTCTTT.

The chain has TRBV5-1 and TRBJ1-6, with D possibly being TRBD1 (6 bases). The germline CDR1 and CDR2 sequences are SGHRS and YFSETQ. V was trimmed by 4 bases and J by 10 bases, leaving 15 bases between them. The CDR3 covers 14 residues. The DNA for the CDR3 is TGCGCCAGCAGCGGGGGCCAGAAGGAATCACCCCTCCACTTT. Its translation: CASSGGQKESPLHF.

The V and J genes are TRBV4-1 and TRBJ2-1; 8 bases align to TRBD2. Germline CDR1 is MGHRA and CDR2 is YSYEKL. J was trimmed by 1 base and V by 4 bases; bases with no gene match: 3. The CDR3 consists of 15 residues. This CDR3 is CASSPAGVSYNEQFF. CDR3 coding DNA: TGCGCCAGCAGCCCAGCGGGGGTTTCCTACAATGAGCAGTTCTTC.

The chain recombines TRBV27 with TRBJ1-5; 8 nucleotides agree with TRBD1. V shed 5 bases and J 6 bases; nucleotides not matched to a gene: 6. The CDR3 covers 14 residues. CDR1 and CDR2 (germline): MNHEY, SMNVEV (reference sequence). The CDR3 coding sequence is TGTGCCAGCAGTCCGCAGGGGGCTAGTCAGCCCCAGCATTTT. It specifies CASSPQGASQPQHF.

This clone was seen more than once but under ten times. CDR3 amino acids: CASSRIAGMTYEQYF. The CDR3 DNA sequence: TGCGCCAGCAGCCGTATAGCGGGAATGACCTACGAGCAGTACTTC. This rearrangement joins TRBV5-1 to TRBJ2-7; 8 nucleotides match TRBD2. The V gene end was trimmed by 4 bases and the J gene end by 2 bases; junction bases not matched to a gene: 8. CDR3 length: 15 amino acids. CDR1 is SGHRS and CDR2 is YFSETQ in the germline V gene.

V is TRBV4-1 and J is TRBJ2-7; 8 bases fit TRBD2. The germline V gene encodes CDR1 MGHRA and CDR2 YSYEKL. V trimming: 2 bases; J trimming: 5 bases; junction bases outside the gene matches: 14. The CDR3 totals 17 residues. The CDR3 DNA follows: TGCGCCAGCAGCCAATCCGGGTGGGGAGCGGGAGCCAACGAGCAGTACTTC. This encodes CASSQSGWGAGANEQYF.

In DNA form, the CDR3 reads TGTGCCAGCAGCTTGGGTCTAGCGGGAGTTAGCAAAAACATTCAGTACTTC. Its translation is CASSLGLAGVSKNIQYF. V and J are TRBV5-5 and TRBJ2-4; TRBD2 agrees at 10 bases. The junction had 6 bases not matched to a gene; V was cut back by 0 bases and J by 3 bases. CDR1 and CDR2 from the germline V gene are SGHKS and YYEKEE (reference sequence). The CDR3 extends over 17 amino acids.

The CDR3 DNA is TGTGCCAGCAGCCCGGGACACTCTGGAAACACCATATATTTT. This sequence encodes CASSPGHSGNTIYF. The rearrangement links TRBV14 to TRBJ1-3; weak D call: TRBD1 (6 bases). This CDR3 spans 14 amino acids. CDR1 SGHDN and CDR2 FVKESK come from the germline V gene. Trimming removed 4 bases from V and 0 bases from J, with 7 bases in between.